These 10 T cell receptor beta chains were all obtained from the same sample, sequenced in a study of metastatic and nonmetastatic thyroid tumors. Via MiXCR, TCRdb re-called the PCR reads. The data contain roughly 5,900 clones, 20% to 30% of them singletons. No patient received treatment before thyroid surgery. Input material: adjacent normal tissue. These receptor sequences come from a male donor with papillary thyroid cancer or a benign thyroid nodule (not recorded which). Some clones in this sample may be carry-over from other donors' samples.

The chain combines TRBV11-3 with TRBJ2-7, with 11 bases identical to TRBD2. Germline V gene lookup returns CDR1 SGHNT and CDR2 YENEEA. CDR3 length: 16 residues. Trimming removed 5 bases from V and 7 bases from J; junction bases left unmatched: 13. The CDR3 region is CASSPRPSGGIGEQYF. The CDR3 bases are TGTGCCAGCAGCCCCCGGCCTAGCGGGGGGATAGGGGAGCAGTACTTC.

V and J are TRBV6-1 and TRBJ2-7; 14 nucleotides match TRBD2. Losses at the gene ends were 3 bases for V and 7 bases for J; bases not matched to a gene: 5. CDR1 MNHNS and CDR2 SASEGT come from the germline V gene. This CDR3 comprises 15 residues. The CDR3 region has the DNA TGTGCCAGCAGTGAGGGACTAGCGGGGGCAGGGGAGCAGTACTTC. Its protein product is CASSEGLAGAGEQYF.

The chain combines TRBV7-2 with TRBJ1-6, with D perhaps TRBD1 (5 bases). The germline V gene has CDR1 SGHTA and CDR2 FQGNSA. Trimming cost V 7 bases and J 7 bases, with 11 bases left between them. This CDR3 has 13 amino acids. The CDR3 sequence: CASTRRGNSPLHF. The CDR3 bases are TGTGCCAGCACCAGGAGGGGCAATTCACCCCTCCACTTT.

In its sample, this clone was seen a few times. CDR3 loop: CATSRARQGRIEQFF. DNA of the CDR3: TGTGCCACCAGCAGAGCACGACAGGGACGGATTGAGCAGTTCTTC. This chain links TRBV15 with TRBJ2-1, with TRBD1 identical over 7 bases. The CDR3 has 15 amino acids. CDR1 and CDR2 (germline): LNHNV, YYDKDF (reference sequence). The V gene end was trimmed by 1 base and the J gene end by 9 bases; junction bases not matched to a gene: 9.

This clone was counted only a few times. The chain carries TRBV12-5 and TRBJ2-7; 9 nucleotides align to TRBD1. CDR3 length: 15 amino acids. Per germline, CDR1 LGHNT and CDR2 FRNRAP. V shed 1 base, J shed 5 bases, and the junction held 6 bases outside the gene matches. CDR3: CASGLDGTGSNEQYF. The CDR3 coding sequence is TGTGCTAGTGGTTTGGACGGGACAGGGTCGAACGAGCAGTACTTC.

The chain recombines TRBV11-2 with TRBJ2-7, with 12 nucleotides matching TRBD1. J gave up 2 bases and V 2 bases, and 7 bases lay outside the gene matches. This CDR3 contains 17 residues. CDR1 is SGHAT and CDR2 is FQNNGV in the germline V gene. Here the CDR3 DNA reads TGTGCCAGCAGCTTACGTGGCGGGACAGGGGGCGCCTACGAGCAGTACTTC. As protein: CASSLRGGTGGAYEQYF.

The V call is TRBV11-3, the J call TRBJ2-1, with D possibly TRBD1 on 6 matching bases. Trimming removed 5 bases at V and 3 bases at J, with 8 bases between. The germline gives CDR1 SGHNT, CDR2 YENEEA. The CDR3 has 13 amino acids. The DNA for the CDR3 is TGTGCCAGCAGCCTGGACAGCTACAATGAGCAGTTCTTC. Residues: CASSLDSYNEQFF. The whole variable domain, filled in from reference TRBV11-3 and TRBJ2-1, reads EAGVVQSPRYKIIEKKQPVAFWCNPISGHNTLYWYLQNLGQGPELLIRYENEEAVDDSQLPKDRFSAERLKGVDSTLKIQPAELGDSAVYLCASSLDSYNEQFFGPGTRLTVL.

V usage is TRBV4-1 and J usage is TRBJ2-7; TRBD2 aligns across 7 bases. With V trimmed by 1 base and J by 4 bases, 7 bases remained unmatched. Germline V gives CDR1 MGHRA, CDR2 YSYEKL. The CDR3 loop spans 15 amino acids. CDR3 sequence reads: CASSQGGGSGYEQYF. The CDR3 bases are TGCGCCAGCAGCCAAGGGGGCGGGAGTGGGTACGAGCAGTACTTC.

This clone showed up many times. This may arise from a read error, as a much more abundant clone is one base away. The V call is TRBV20-1, the J call TRBJ2-1; D assignment may be TRBD1 or TRBD2 (5 bases each). V was pared by 0 bases and J by 9 bases, with 21 bases between. CDR1 and CDR2 (germline): DFQATT, SNEGSKA (reference sequence). This CDR3 spans 16 amino acids. The CDR3, as DNA: TGCAGTGCTAGAGAGCCGGGTCGCCCAGGGACCAGTGAGCAGTTCTTC. The encoded protein is CSAREPGRPGTSEQFF.

This clone was detected only a few times. The V call is TRBV6-1, the J call TRBJ1-2; TRBD1 agrees at 10 bases. Germline CDR1 and CDR2: MNHNS and SASEGT. Trimming removed 7 bases from V and 2 bases from J; junction bases left unmatched: 4. The CDR3 runs to 14 residues. The CDR3 is CASKMGQGNYGYTF. The CDR3 DNA sequence: TGTGCCAGCAAAATGGGACAGGGGAACTATGGCTACACCTTC.